This T cell receptor (beta chain) was identified during a study of blood T cell repertoires in COVID-19. For the study at large: From the United States, Italy and Spain came samples of acute and convalescent COVID-19. T cells, B-cell-depleted T cells, or PBMCs provided the cDNA or gDNA that served as material.

Enrolment of Seattle patients took place during active infection, and they were followed longitudinally. The assay was immunoSEQ multiplex PCR, and TCRdb's table has in-frame clones only and misses some. In the table there are roughly 150,000 clones, 85% of which are singletons. The CDR3 consists of 15 residues. J gave up 5 bases and V 2 bases, and 8 bases lay outside the gene matches. CDR1 and CDR2 (germline): SGHVS, FNYEAQ. The source is a woman aged 80 or over with COVID-19, enrolled during active disease. The sequenced sample was peripheral blood. This chain links TRBV7-6 with TRBJ2-5; 7 nucleotides line up with TRBD1. The CDR3 reads CASSLQGVRSETQYF. CDR3 nucleotides: TGTGCCAGCAGCTTACAGGGGGTGCGTTCGGAGACCCAGTACTTC.